This TCR beta chain was documented in a study of T cells in Graves' hyperthyroidism and ophthalmopathy. This clonotype has only a few counts. No antigen is known for it. Study-wide findings and caveats: Peripheral blood also featured most of the thyroid clonotypes expanded above 0.001.

Researchers amplified the TCR beta CDR3 regions from RNA transcripts. An initial round of RT-PCR targeting the TCR CDR3 relied on the HTBI primer set. TCRdb reanalysed the multiplex PCR reads using MiXCR and keeps one entry per CDR3 protein. Of under 350,000 distinct CDR3 sequences in the sample, roughly 21% were seen once. Fresh peripheral blood, about 9.9 ml, yielded the PBMCs. The origin of this receptor is a woman aged 50 to 65 with Graves' hyperthyroidism. The specimen was blood.

In DNA, the CDR3 is TGTGCCAGCAGTTTCCAGGGAGCTAACTATGGCTACACCTTC. Protein sequence: CASSFQGANYGYTF. The V gene is TRBV27, the J gene TRBJ1-2; weak D call: TRBD1 (5 bases). This CDR3 is 14 amino acids long. Germline-derived CDR1 and CDR2 are MNHEY and SMNVEV (reference sequence). V lost 3 bases to trimming and J lost 0 bases, with 8 bases between them.